This T cell receptor (beta chain) was recorded in a study of CD8+CD57+ T cells in acquired aplastic anemia. For the study at large: Where healthy donors were concerned, CD4+ cells averaged about 11 million reads.

Germline assignment: CDR1 PRHDT and CDR2 FYEKMQ (reference sequence). The CDR3 consists of 13 residues. The junction had 5 bases not matched to a gene; V was cut back by 3 bases and J by 7 bases. General study points: About 29 shared CD8+ CDR3s appeared highly expressed within patients' immunodominant clones.

The template for TCR beta VDJ and CDR3 sequence profiling was genomic DNA. TCRdb passed the reads through MiXCR, listing each CDR3 protein once. Among under 75,000 distinct CDR3 sequences listed, roughly half were seen once. This clonotype was detected many times. The antigen is unknown. The chain recombines TRBV13 with TRBJ1-2; 7 nucleotides agree with TRBD1. The material sequenced was sorted CD4+, CD8+, or CD8+CD57+ T cells (not recorded which) from PBMCs. This receptor was taken from a human donor in good health, serving as a control. The CDR3 region has the DNA TGTGCCAGCAGCTTGACAGGGCTAGGTGGCTACACCTTC. Residues: CASSLTGLGGYTF. Drawing the rest from reference TRBV13 and TRBJ1-2, the complete variable domain is AAGVIQSPRHLIKEKRETATLKCYPIPRHDTVYWYQQGPGQDPQFLISFYEKMQSDKGSIPDRFSAQQFSDYHSELNMSSLELGDSALYFCASSLTGLGGYTFGSGTRLTVV.